The next 32 T cell receptor beta chains were all read from a single sample in a study of T cell responses to AZD1222 COVID-19 vaccine. Method: immunoSEQ multiplex PCR; TCRdb's copy keeps in-frame clones and lacks some. The data contain roughly 100,000 clones, around 90% of them singletons. The sample consisted of peripheral blood, taken on day 0 of AZD1222 vaccination. The receptors shown here come from an adult in good health.

The V gene is TRBV30, the J gene TRBJ2-1; 14 positions agree with TRBD2. In germline, CDR1 is GTSNPN, CDR2 SVGIG (reference sequence). CDR3 length equals 17 residues. With 2 bases clipped from V and 2 bases from J, the junction kept 5 bases outside the gene matches. The CDR3 spells CAWSRGLAGATYNEQFF. The DNA for the CDR3 is TGTGCCTGGAGTCGGGGACTAGCGGGGGCCACCTACAATGAGCAGTTCTTC.

The V and J genes are TRBV7-9 and TRBJ1-3, with 9 bases lining up with TRBD1. The ends lost 6 bases at V and 0 bases at J; junction bases unmatched: 12. This CDR3 is 18 amino acids long. CDR1 SEHNR and CDR2 FQNEAQ come from the germline V gene (reference sequence). The CDR3 spells CASSTGTGLSPSGNTIYF. CDR3 coding DNA: TGTGCCAGCAGTACCGGGACAGGGCTTTCGCCCTCTGGAAACACCATATATTTT.

V and J are TRBV6-2 or TRBV6-3 and TRBJ2-5; the D is unclear. The V end was cut by 2 bases, the J end by 8 bases, with 9 bases between. The CDR3 has 12 amino acids. The germline gives CDR1 MNHEY, CDR2 SVGEGT. The CDR3 region has the DNA TGTGCCAGCAGTTACGGTACTACTACCCAGTACTTC. It yields the protein CASSYGTTTQYF.

This sequence joins TRBV28 and TRBJ2-7, with 7 bases matching TRBD1. The CDR3 sequence is 14 residues long. After removal of 6 bases from V and 4 bases from J, the junction contained 9 bases not matched to a gene. Germline V CDR1 and CDR2: MDHEN, SYDVKM. The CDR3 protein is CASRIRDRYYEQYF. The CDR3 DNA follows: TGTGCCAGCAGGATCCGGGACAGATATTACGAGCAGTACTTC.

The chain combines TRBV18 with TRBJ1-2; D gene uncertain. V dropped 2 bases and J dropped 8 bases, with 12 bases sitting between them. Germline CDR1 KGHSH, CDR2 LQKENI. The CDR3 loop spans 13 amino acids. The CDR3 reads CASSPERNGGYTF. CDR3 bases: TGTGCCAGCTCACCAGAAAGAAATGGGGGCTACACCTTC.

V is TRBV6-2 or TRBV6-3 and J is TRBJ2-1; no reliable D call. From germline, CDR1 is MNHEY and CDR2 SVGEGT. This CDR3 has 14 residues. Trimming took 4 bases from V and 9 from J, leaving 16 bases between them. CDR3 sequence (DNA): TGTGCCAGCAGTTCTTCCGGACGATTCCTTGAGCAGTTCTTC. This translates into CASSSSGRFLEQFF.

V and J are TRBV5-8 and TRBJ1-2; D is undetermined. This CDR3 is built from 11 residues. Germline loops: CDR1 SGHTS, CDR2 YDEGEE. Trimming pared 0 bases from V and 5 bases from J, leaving 2 bases between. DNA of the CDR3: TGTGCCAGCAGCTTGGAGTATGGCTACACCTTC. It translates to CASSLEYGYTF.

In this sample, this clone turned up once. The genes are TRBV4-2 and TRBJ2-3; TRBD2 matches at 8 bases. This CDR3 contains 16 residues. Germline-derived CDR1 and CDR2 are LGHNA and YNFKEQ. V shed 2 bases and J 0 bases; nucleotides not matched to a gene: 4. The chain's CDR3 is CASSQTRGGSTDTQYF. Here the CDR3 DNA reads TGTGCCAGCAGCCAAACCCGGGGGGGAAGCACAGATACGCAGTATTTT.

The chain's CDR3 is CASSLVRTDTQYF. The CDR3, as DNA: TGTGCCAGCAGCTTGGTGAGGACAGATACGCAGTATTTT. The gene calls are TRBV5-5 and TRBJ2-3; no clear D gene. Germline values: CDR1 SGHKS, CDR2 YYEKEE (reference sequence). Trimming pared 0 bases from V and 3 bases from J, leaving 5 bases between. This CDR3 contains 13 residues.

The rearrangement joins TRBV29-1 to TRBJ1-1, with D hard to call. Looked up from germline, CDR1 is SQVTM and CDR2 is ANQGSEA. Trimming pared 3 bases from V and 0 bases from J, leaving 8 bases between. This CDR3 comprises 13 residues. The CDR3 here is CSVEESLNTEAFF. CDR3 bases: TGCAGCGTTGAGGAGTCTCTGAACACTGAAGCTTTCTTT.

For this clone: At one boundary the junction diverges from the germline segment, which might be a read error. This chain connects TRBV10-3 to TRBJ2-3; D is ambiguous. The CDR3 runs to 11 residues. Looked up from germline, CDR1 is ENHRY and CDR2 is SYGVKD. CDR3: CAIRPPDPSNF. In DNA, the CDR3 is TGTGCCATCAGGCCCCCGGACCCCTCGAATTTT.

CDR3 amino acids: CASSDGPQGTTVSDTEAFF. The CDR3 DNA follows: TGTGCCAGCAGTGACGGACCCCAGGGGACTACGGTATCGGACACTGAAGCTTTCTTT. V usage is TRBV6-4 and J usage is TRBJ1-1, with a possible D match to TRBD1 (6 bases). Germline CDR1 reads MRHNA; CDR2 reads SNTAGT. V dropped 2 bases and J dropped 3 bases, with 25 bases sitting between them. The CDR3 length is 19 residues.

The chain couples TRBV30 to TRBJ1-6; maybe TRBD1 (5 bases). Germline CDR1 GTSNPN, CDR2 SVGIG (reference sequence). The V end lost 3 bases, the J end lost 7 bases, and 10 bases lay between the germline ends. The CDR3 loop spans 13 amino acids. The CDR3 bases are TGTGCCTGGAGGGACATGGGGAATTCACCCCTCCACTTT. Its protein is CAWRDMGNSPLHF.

The V gene is TRBV19, the J gene TRBJ2-6, with no clear D. V was shortened by 6 bases and J by 4 bases, with 10 bases between the two germline ends. This CDR3 contains 14 residues. Germline-derived CDR1 and CDR2 are LNHDA and SQIVND (reference sequence). The CDR3 sequence: CASRFGWGANVLTF. The CDR3 DNA sequence: TGTGCCAGTAGATTCGGTTGGGGGGCCAACGTCCTGACTTTC.

The chain combines TRBV29-1 with TRBJ1-2; D remains ambiguous. CDR1 and CDR2 from the germline V gene are SQVTM and ANQGSEA. V shed 3 bases and J shed 1 base, with 3 bases lying between them. The CDR3 loop spans 11 amino acids. CDR3 protein: CSVDVNYGYTF. Written as DNA, the CDR3 is TGCAGCGTTGATGTTAACTATGGCTACACCTTC.

V usage is TRBV6-5 and J usage is TRBJ1-2; no firm D call. The CDR3 contains 14 residues. The V and J ends lost 4 bases and 4 bases respectively, with 13 bases between them. Germline CDR1 is MNHEY and CDR2 is SVGAGI. The CDR3 loop is CASSSDTFVYGYTF. The CDR3 nucleotides read TGTGCCAGCAGTTCCGATACTTTCGTCTATGGCTACACCTTC.

This chain connects TRBV7-2 to TRBJ1-4; 11 nucleotides align to TRBD1. The J segment lost 6 bases and the V segment lost 6 bases, leaving 6 bases of the junction unmatched. Germline loops: CDR1 SGHTA, CDR2 FQGNSA. The CDR3 is 15 residues long. Here the CDR3 DNA reads TGTGCCAGCAGTTCCCCGGGACAGGGGGATGAAAAACTGTTTTTT. Translated: CASSSPGQGDEKLFF.

The genes are TRBV5-1 and TRBJ2-3; unclear D gene. Per the germline V gene, CDR1 is SGHRS and CDR2 is YFSETQ. The ends were cut back, 4 bases at V and 0 bases at J, with 15 bases in the middle. The CDR3 covers 16 residues. The CDR3 here is CASSPLQSSSTDTQYF. Written as DNA, the CDR3 is TGCGCCAGCAGCCCGCTCCAGAGTTCGAGCACAGATACGCAGTATTTT.

This clone was recorded only once. This chain joins TRBV5-1 and TRBJ2-1; a possible D gene is TRBD2 (6 bases). The germline V and J ends were trimmed by 6 bases and 6 bases, with 16 bases remaining between them. Germline V lookup: CDR1 SGHRS, CDR2 YFSETQ. The CDR3 loop spans 14 amino acids. The CDR3 spells CASTPAEGRNEQFF. DNA of the CDR3: TGCGCCAGCACCCCGGCGGAGGGGCGCAATGAGCAGTTCTTC.

The V gene is TRBV6-5, the J gene TRBJ1-2; 12 positions match TRBD1. V dropped 5 bases and J dropped 8; count of bases not matched to a gene: 9. The germline CDR1 and CDR2 sequences are MNHEY and SVGAGI. The CDR3 has 15 amino acids. CDR3 in amino acids: CASSLGTGGVAGYTF. The CDR3 nucleotides read TGTGCCAGCAGTCTAGGGACAGGGGGCGTCGCGGGCTACACCTTC.

This rearrangement joins TRBV4-1 to TRBJ1-5; unclear D gene. This CDR3 has 14 amino acids. Trimming cost V 3 bases and J 2 bases, with 8 bases left between them. In germline, CDR1 is MGHRA, CDR2 YSYEKL. CDR3 sequence reads: CASSHPEGNQPQHF. The CDR3 coding sequence is TGCGCCAGCAGCCATCCAGAGGGCAATCAGCCCCAGCATTTT.

The chain couples TRBV18 to TRBJ1-5; 10 bases match TRBD1. Trimming cost V 3 bases and J 6 bases; bases outside gene matches: 8. The CDR3 totals 16 residues. Germline V CDR1 and CDR2: KGHSH, LQKENI. The CDR3 protein is CASSPGQGSGGQPQHF. The CDR3 DNA reads TGTGCCAGCTCACCGGGACAGGGGTCGGGTGGTCAGCCCCAGCATTTT.

The chain carries TRBV6-2 or TRBV6-3 and TRBJ2-3; TRBD1 agrees at 8 bases. The germline V gene has CDR1 MNHEY and CDR2 SVGEGT. The CDR3 is 16 residues long. V dropped 3 bases and J dropped 1; count of bases not matched to a gene: 6. CDR3 region: CASSYATGEGTDTQYF. The DNA of the CDR3 is TGTGCCAGCAGTTATGCGACAGGGGAAGGCACAGATACGCAGTATTTT.

This sequence joins TRBV19 and TRBJ2-3; 8 bases line up with TRBD1. Germline values: CDR1 LNHDA, CDR2 SQIVND (reference sequence). The CDR3 is 13 amino acids. Trimming took 9 bases from V and 2 from J; bases not matched to a gene: 4. CDR3 nucleotide sequence: TGTGCCAGCCGACAGGGGCTCACAGATACGCAGTATTTT. This sequence encodes CASRQGLTDTQYF. Combining the CDR3 with reference TRBV19 and TRBJ2-3 gives the whole variable domain DGGITQSPKYLFRKEGQNVTLSCEQNLNHDAMYWYRQDPGQGLRLIYYSQIVNDFQKGDIAEGYSVSREKKESFPLTVTSAQKNPTAFYLCASRQGLTDTQYFGPGTRLTVL.

This clone occurred once. This rearrangement joins TRBV5-6 to TRBJ1-3; D not certain. V lost 1 base and J lost 3, with 5 bases in between. Looked up from germline, CDR1 is SGHDT and CDR2 is YYEEEE. The CDR3 extends over 13 amino acids. The CDR3 loop reads CASSLNNGNTIYF. The CDR3 bases are TGTGCCAGCAGCTTGAACAATGGAAACACCATATATTTT.

V gene TRBV30 combines with J gene TRBJ1-3; D not resolved. The germline CDR1 and CDR2 sequences are GTSNPN and SVGIG (reference sequence). This CDR3 is built from 13 residues. The ends were cut back, 0 bases at V and 4 bases at J, with 7 bases in the middle. The DNA for the CDR3 is TGTGCCTGGAGTGTAGGTTGGGGAAACACCATATATTTT. Its protein is CAWSVGWGNTIYF.

The V gene is TRBV7-9, the J gene TRBJ2-1; 12 bases fit TRBD2. The ends lost 4 bases at V and 12 bases at J; junction bases unmatched: 7. The germline gives CDR1 SEHNR, CDR2 FQNEAQ (reference sequence). The CDR3 covers 14 residues. DNA for the CDR3: TGTGCCAGCAGCTCCCTAGCGGGGGGGATATGGCAGTTCTTC. Protein product: CASSSLAGGIWQFF.

V is TRBV4-1 and J is TRBJ2-1; D may be TRBD1 or TRBD2 (5 bases each). With 9 bases removed from V and 4 bases from J, the gap between germline ends came to 19 bases. The CDR3 length is 15 residues. Germline V gene lookup returns CDR1 MGHRA and CDR2 YSYEKL. CDR3 coding DNA: TGCGCCAGTTGCCGGGACCCAGGGTCATACAATGAGCAGTTCTTC. This translates into CASCRDPGSYNEQFF.

This clone occurred once. The V gene is TRBV7-2, the J gene TRBJ2-7; D is ambiguous. CDR1 is SGHTA, CDR2 FQGNSA, per germline. CDR3 length equals 11 residues. The V gene lost 2 bases and the J gene lost 3 bases, with 2 bases spanning the gap. In DNA, the CDR3 is TGTGCCAGCAGCTTAATCTACGAGCAGTACTTC. Protein: CASSLIYEQYF.

This chain connects TRBV12-3 or TRBV12-4 to TRBJ2-3; D is unclear. This CDR3 is 13 amino acids long. The V end was cut by 3 bases, the J end by 6 bases, with 10 bases between. CDR3 amino acids: CASSFSPPDTQYF. In nucleotides, the CDR3 is TGTGCCAGCAGTTTTTCCCCGCCGGATACGCAGTATTTT.

The chain has TRBV23-1 and TRBJ1-2; D might be TRBD1 (5 bases). TRBV23-1 is given ORF status, its function remaining uncertain. V lost 3 bases and J lost 14, with 7 bases in between. The CDR3 spans 9 residues. The CDR3: CASSQTETF. In nucleotides, the CDR3 is TGCGCCAGCAGTCAGACAGAGACCTTC.

DNA for the CDR3: TGTGCCAGCAGTTTTCTTGAATGGACTGAAGCTTTCTTT. Its translation is CASSFLEWTEAFF. The chain joins TRBV12-3 or TRBV12-4 to TRBJ1-1; D gene unclear. Trimming removed 3 bases at V and 5 bases at J, with 10 bases between. This CDR3 comprises 13 residues.